The T cell receptor (beta chain) under discussion was sequenced for a study of T-cell reconstitution after alpha-beta-depleted transplantation in children. Findings and caveats of the study: Alpha-beta T cells about two months after transplant reportedly derived from several hundred expanded graft clones. At day 60, the high TCRbeta diversity found in some patients originated from recipient T cells and thymic progenitors that had survived. T-cell numbers and diversity, one year after transplant, stemmed largely from T cells that were newly produced.

For this clonotype: What it binds is not known.

The authors prepared the TCRbeta library with unique molecular identifiers. A single record per CDR3 protein comes from TCRdb applying MiXCR to the PCR reads. The data show a few hundred thousand distinct CDR3 sequences, around 46% seen once. This receptor was obtained from a girl aged 2 to 9 with aplastic anemia, due to receive a stem cell transplant. The input for sequencing was PBMCs, taken before TCRalphabeta/CD19-depleted stem cell transplant.

The CDR3 coding sequence is TGCAGTGCTAGAGGGTTCGGGGACAAACGGTTCGATGGCACTGAAGCTTTCTTT. Its translation is CSARGFGDKRFDGTEAFF. This chain links TRBV20-1 with TRBJ1-1; a possible D gene is TRBD1 (6 bases). The CDR3 sequence is 18 residues long. Trimming left V 1 base short and J 4 bases short, with 25 bases between. Germline CDR1 and CDR2: DFQATT and SNEGSKA (reference sequence).